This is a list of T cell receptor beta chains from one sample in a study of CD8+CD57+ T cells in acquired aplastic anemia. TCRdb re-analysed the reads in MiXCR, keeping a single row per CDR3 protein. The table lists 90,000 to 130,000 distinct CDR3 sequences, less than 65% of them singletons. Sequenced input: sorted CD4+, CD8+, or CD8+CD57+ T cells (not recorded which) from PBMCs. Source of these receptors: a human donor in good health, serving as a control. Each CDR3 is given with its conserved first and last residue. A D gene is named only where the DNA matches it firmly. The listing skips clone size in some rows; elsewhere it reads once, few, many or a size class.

CDR3: CASSVGVYGYTF; V: TRBV9; D: NA; size: many; J: TRBJ1-2
CDR3: CASSFRGHQETQYF; V: TRBV7-6; D: NA; size: many; J: TRBJ2-5
CDR3: CASSLVGQGATDTQYF; V: TRBV11-2; D: TRBD1; size: NA; J: TRBJ2-3
CDR3: CASSLQTGTGAHQPQHF; V: TRBV6-1; D: TRBD1; size: NA; J: TRBJ1-5
CDR3: CAIRGGGTPNTGELFF; V: TRBV10-3; D: TRBD2; size: NA; J: TRBJ2-2
CDR3: CASSNTEAFF; V: TRBV2; D: NA; size: many; J: TRBJ1-1
CDR3: CASSVGTGGAGTDTQYF; V: TRBV9; D: TRBD1; size: NA; J: TRBJ2-3
CDR3: CASSLGGGGVDEQYF; V: TRBV11-2; D: TRBD2; size: many; J: TRBJ2-7
CDR3: CAWSGWGNQPQHF; V: TRBV30; D: NA; size: NA; J: TRBJ1-5
CDR3: CASSVGGGGADEQFF; V: TRBV9; D: TRBD2; size: NA; J: TRBJ2-1
CDR3: CASSLTGTVNTGELFF; V: TRBV27; D: TRBD1; size: NA; J: TRBJ2-2
CDR3: CASSDTSYQPQHF; V: TRBV27; D: NA; size: few; J: TRBJ1-5
CDR3: CSVRRGGTDTQYF; V: TRBV29-1; D: NA; size: NA; J: TRBJ2-3
CDR3: CSARDWLAGGPTTDTQYF; V: TRBV20-1; D: TRBD2; size: NA; J: TRBJ2-3
CDR3: CASDHRGLGYTF; V: TRBV19; D: TRBD1; size: few; J: TRBJ1-2
CDR3: CSVGTGSYGYTF; V: TRBV29-1; D: TRBD1; size: NA; J: TRBJ1-2
CDR3: CASSLPGQGAETQYF; V: TRBV11-3; D: TRBD1; size: few; J: TRBJ2-5
CDR3: CASSQDLDPGELFF; V: TRBV4-3; D: NA; size: NA; J: TRBJ2-2
CDR3: CASSDQGIQETQYF; V: TRBV7-2; D: NA; size: many; J: TRBJ2-5
CDR3: CASSQVEPNGGYTF; V: TRBV6-1; D: NA; size: NA; J: TRBJ1-2
CDR3: CASSLIQGNYGYTF; V: TRBV13; D: TRBD1; size: NA; J: TRBJ1-2
CDR3: CASSQGARSYEQYF; V: TRBV3-1; D: NA; size: NA; J: TRBJ2-7
CDR3: CASSFRPTDTQYF; V: TRBV7-2; D: NA; size: NA; J: TRBJ2-3
CDR3: CSAREAEPYEQYF; V: TRBV20-1; D: NA; size: NA; J: TRBJ2-7
CDR3: CASRAGAFYEQYF; V: TRBV7-3; D: NA; size: many; J: TRBJ2-7
CDR3: CSVSEGYEQYF; V: TRBV29-1; D: NA; size: few; J: TRBJ2-7
CDR3: CASSELAGVYEQFF; V: TRBV25-1; D: TRBD2; size: NA; J: TRBJ2-1
CDR3: CASSGRQGQSTDTQYF; V: TRBV10-1; D: TRBD1; size: NA; J: TRBJ2-3
CDR3: CASSFEETQHF; V: TRBV7-2; D: NA; size: few; J: TRBJ1-5
CDR3: CATRFSGANVLTF; V: TRBV15; D: NA; size: NA; J: TRBJ2-6
CDR3: CSARGSGNNQPQHF; V: TRBV20-1; D: NA; size: NA; J: TRBJ1-5
CDR3: CASSQGVGANTEAFF; V: TRBV4-1; D: NA; size: NA; J: TRBJ1-1
CDR3: CASSTGGVQETQYF; V: TRBV5-1; D: TRBD1; size: NA; J: TRBJ2-5
CDR3: CASSPRAGRGYEQYF; V: TRBV7-9; D: NA; size: many; J: TRBJ2-7
CDR3: CSARTDTNTEAFF; V: TRBV29-1; D: NA; size: NA; J: TRBJ1-1
CDR3: CASSRDRESYGYTF; V: TRBV4-3; D: TRBD1; size: NA; J: TRBJ1-2
CDR3: CASSSTGLPNQPQHF; V: TRBV12-3/TRBV12-4; D: TRBD1; size: many; J: TRBJ1-5
CDR3: CASSFGGIGYTF; V: TRBV5-3; D: NA; size: NA; J: TRBJ1-2
CDR3: CSVEEPSGYNEQFF; V: TRBV29-1; D: TRBD2; size: NA; J: TRBJ2-1
CDR3: CTSSEPRDSSNTEAFF; V: TRBV2; D: NA; size: NA; J: TRBJ1-1
CDR3: CSAREGPYEQYF; V: TRBV20-1; D: NA; size: few; J: TRBJ2-7
CDR3: CASSQDWDTSYEQYF; V: TRBV4-3; D: NA; size: many; J: TRBJ2-7
CDR3: CASSTQDSVFTEAFF; V: TRBV19; D: NA; size: many; J: TRBJ1-1
CDR3: CSVGGDSHSNQPQHF; V: TRBV29-1; D: NA; size: many; J: TRBJ1-5
CDR3: CSVEEGGWGYTF; V: TRBV29-1; D: NA; size: few; J: TRBJ1-2
CDR3: CASSRRTQETQYF; V: TRBV7-2; D: NA; size: NA; J: TRBJ2-5
CDR3: CATSRDRGEVVNSPLHF; V: TRBV15; D: NA; size: NA; J: TRBJ1-6
CDR3: CASVTSGRAYEQYF; V: TRBV2; D: TRBD2; size: NA; J: TRBJ2-7
CDR3: CASSIILAGVTEAFF; V: TRBV2; D: NA; size: NA; J: TRBJ1-1
CDR3: CASIRGGYSNQPQHF; V: TRBV25-1; D: NA; size: NA; J: TRBJ1-5
CDR3: CASSVEGKGKLFF; V: TRBV9; D: NA; size: many; J: TRBJ1-4
CDR3: CASIPTSGRTDTQYF; V: TRBV11-1; D: TRBD2; size: NA; J: TRBJ2-3
CDR3: CASSRDSPEAFF; V: TRBV7-9; D: TRBD1; size: NA; J: TRBJ1-1
CDR3: CSVEEAADTQYF; V: TRBV29-1; D: NA; size: NA; J: TRBJ2-3
CDR3: CASRSGTGFEKLFF; V: TRBV2; D: TRBD1; size: many; J: TRBJ1-4